This is a list of T cell receptor beta chains from one sample in a study of T cell clonotyping in hematopoietic cell transplantation. Sequencing was performed with immunoSEQ multiplex PCR; in TCRdb, only in-frame clones are kept and a portion is missing. This sample has 4,500 to 6,500 clones, with about 88% found just once. The specimen comprised peripheral blood mononuclear cells, sampled before stem cell transplant. Receptor source: a man in his sixties with acute myeloid leukemia. Some clones in this sample may be carry-over from other donors' samples. Both conserved end residues are part of each CDR3. The D gene is left open where the match is weak. A clone size is listed for some rows: how often the clone was seen (once, few, many), or a class if it is expanded.

NA,TRBJ2-2,TRBD1,TRBV19,CASSITGGNTGELFF,TGTGCCAGTAGTATCACAGGGGGCAACACCGGGGAGCTGTTTTTT
NA,TRBJ2-7,NA,TRBV7-2,CASSPGRYEQYF,TGTGCCAGCAGCCCCGGCCGCTACGAGCAGTACTTC
NA,TRBJ2-2,TRBD2,TRBV7-8,CASSLSGGLTGELFF,TGTGCCAGCAGCCTTAGCGGGGGCCTCACCGGGGAGCTGTTTTTT
NA,TRBJ2-2,TRBD2,TRBV28,CASSWREAGELFF,TGTGCCAGCAGTTGGCGGGAGGCTGGGGAGCTGTTTTTT
NA,TRBJ2-1,NA,TRBV6-6,CASSLSLGPYNEQFF,TGTGCCAGCAGTTTATCCCTGGGTCCCTACAATGAGCAGTTCTTC
NA,TRBJ2-7,NA,TRBV18,CASSPPAPYEQYF,TGTGCCAGCTCCCCCCCAGCCCCCTACGAGCAGTACTTC
NA,TRBJ1-3,NA,TRBV5-4,CASSSPGEGAGNTIYF,TGTGCCAGCAGCTCGCCTGGGGAGGGAGCAGGAAACACCATATATTTT
NA,TRBJ1-2,NA,TRBV6-5,CASSYSRISYGYTF,TGTGCCAGCAGTTACTCGCGGATCTCCTATGGCTACACCTTC
NA,TRBJ2-2,NA,TRBV10-3,CAITQTGELFF,TGTGCCATCACGCAGACCGGGGAGCTGTTTTTT
NA,TRBJ2-5,TRBD1,TRBV25-1,CASSDTRGHETQYF,TGTGCCAGCAGTGACACGAGGGGGCACGAGACCCAGTACTTC
NA,TRBJ2-3,NA,TRBV11-2,CASHKGKATDTQYF,TGTGCCAGTCACAAGGGGAAGGCCACAGATACGCAGTATTTT
NA,TRBJ1-3,NA,TRBV9,CASSVEDGLGNTIYF,TGTGCCAGCAGCGTAGAGGACGGTCTGGGAAACACCATATATTTT
NA,TRBJ1-5,NA,TRBV19,CASRDTNQPQHF,TGTGCCAGTAGGGATACTAATCAGCCCCAGCATTTT
NA,TRBJ1-1,NA,TRBV5-1,CASSLDPFNTEAFF,TGCGCCAGCAGCTTGGACCCCTTTAACACTGAAGCTTTCTTT
once,TRBJ2-7,TRBD2,TRBV5-1,CASSHAGLAGFYEQYF,TGCGCCAGCAGCCACGCTGGACTAGCGGGATTCTACGAGCAGTACTTC
NA,TRBJ2-2,TRBD2,TRBV5-1,CASSLAGSGRTGELFF,TGCGCCAGCAGCTTGGCGGGTAGCGGGCGAACCGGGGAGCTGTTTTTT
NA,TRBJ1-1,NA,TRBV7-2,CASSLSGGAFF,TGTGCCAGCAGCTTATCTGGGGGAGCTTTCTTT
NA,TRBJ2-7,NA,TRBV28,CASSQTGFDEQYF,TGTGCCAGCAGTCAAACGGGGTTCGACGAGCAGTACTTC
NA,TRBJ1-5,NA,TRBV19,CASSTTGGNQPQHF,TGTGCCAGTAGCACAACCGGAGGCAATCAGCCCCAGCATTTT
NA,TRBJ2-1,NA,TRBV7-2,CASSSRTVSYNEQFF,TGTGCCAGCAGCTCCCGGACAGTTTCCTACAATGAGCAGTTCTTC
few,TRBJ1-5,NA,TRBV7-2,CASSRQENQPQHF,TGTGCCAGCAGCCGACAGGAGAATCAGCCCCAGCATTTT
NA,TRBJ1-2,TRBD1,TRBV6-5,CASSPYGQGAYGYTF,TGTGCCAGCAGTCCCTACGGACAGGGCGCCTATGGCTACACCTTC
NA,TRBJ1-2,NA,TRBV4-1,CASSQDRRWQADGYTF,TGCGCCAGCAGCCAAGATCGAAGATGGCAGGCCGATGGCTACACCTTC
once,TRBJ2-7,TRBD1,TRBV6-1,CASSYRGQVYEQYF,TGTGCCAGCAGCTACAGGGGGCAGGTCTACGAGCAGTACTTC
once,TRBJ1-1,NA,TRBV27,CASSPWTENTEAFF,TGTGCCAGCAGTCCTTGGACAGAGAACACTGAAGCTTTCTTT
NA,TRBJ2-7,TRBD2,TRBV25-1,CASSQGLAGSSYEQYF,TGTGCCAGCAGTCAGGGACTAGCGGGGTCCTCCTACGAGCAGTACTTC
NA,TRBJ1-2,NA,TRBV7-9,CASSLVQGSGGYTF,TGTGCCAGCAGCTTAGTACAGGGCTCAGGTGGCTACACCTTC
few,TRBJ2-3,NA,TRBV5-4,CASTPGLARADTQYF,TGTGCCAGCACCCCTGGACTTGCCAGGGCAGATACGCAGTATTTT
NA,TRBJ2-3,NA,TRBV6-6,CASSPKDTQYF,TGTGCCAGCAGCCCTAAAGATACGCAGTATTTT